This T cell receptor (beta chain) was captured by sequencing in a study of T cell changes during pregnancy in multiple sclerosis. Germline CDR1 is SEHNR and CDR2 is FQNEAQ (reference sequence). This CDR3 is built from 18 residues. V lost 1 base and J 5 bases, leaving 20 bases between the germline ends. Clones were sequenced by immunoSEQ multiplex PCR, and TCRdb holds only the in-frame ones, with some missing. Altogether approximately 74,000 clones are present, about 88% being singletons, with the ten largest covering about 3.5%. Sequences were derived from peripheral blood, sampled before pregnancy. The source of this sequence is a female donor with multiple sclerosis, enrolled in a pregnancy study. This chain uses TRBV7-9 with TRBJ2-2; perhaps TRBD1 as D (5 bases). CDR3 protein: CASSLEGVGPPRTGELFF. The CDR3 region has the DNA TGTGCCAGCAGCTTAGAAGGGGTAGGACCCCCCAGGACCGGGGAGCTGTTTTTT.